Detailed here is one T cell receptor (beta chain). What it binds is not known. This sample is part of a study of OX40 agonist ivuxolimab in advanced cancers. Sampled blood was obtained at baseline, cycle 4 day 1, and cycle 7 day 1. Overall study results and limits: CD4+ T cells averaged fewer expanded clones than CD8+ T cells. Which antigen the expanded peripheral T cells recognized is unknown.

There are 16 residues in the CDR3. V gave up 2 bases and J gave up 1 base; unmatched junction bases: 7. Germline values: CDR1 SEHNR, CDR2 FQNEAQ (reference sequence). Profiled with immunoSEQ multiplex PCR; TCRdb holds only in-frame clones, not every one. The sample holds approximately 82,000 clones, around 94% seen once. The sequence came from an adult with an advanced solid tumor such as melanoma, head and neck, liver or kidney cancer. This specimen consisted of CD4+ or CD8+ T cells sorted from blood, obtained in a trial of the OX40 agonist ivuxolimab. This chain joins TRBV7-9 and TRBJ2-5, with 7 bases matching TRBD2. The DNA of the CDR3 is TGTGCCAGCAGCTTAAGTCTAGCGGACACCCAAGAGACCCAGTACTTC. Its protein product is CASSLSLADTQETQYF.